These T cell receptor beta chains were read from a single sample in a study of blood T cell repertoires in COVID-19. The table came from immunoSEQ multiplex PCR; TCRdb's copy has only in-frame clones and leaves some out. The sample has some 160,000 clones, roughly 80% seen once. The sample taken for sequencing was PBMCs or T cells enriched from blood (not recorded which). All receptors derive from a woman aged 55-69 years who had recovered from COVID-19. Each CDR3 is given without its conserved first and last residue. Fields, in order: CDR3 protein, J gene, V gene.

CDR3aa: AWSVLRTSGGAVSRTGELF; j_gene: TRBJ2-2; v_gene: TRBV30
CDR3aa: ASSVGTTLQETQY; j_gene: TRBJ2-5; v_gene: TRBV9
CDR3aa: AISELASSAQY; j_gene: TRBJ2-5; v_gene: TRBV10-3
CDR3aa: ASSTKGGADTQY; j_gene: TRBJ2-3; v_gene: TRBV5-5
CDR3aa: ASSPEGIYTGELF; j_gene: TRBJ2-2; v_gene: TRBV7-6
CDR3aa: ASSESVSANYGYT; j_gene: TRBJ1-2; v_gene: TRBV2
CDR3aa: ASSPLALGYT; j_gene: TRBJ1-2; v_gene: TRBV7-6
CDR3aa: ASSGTGWDTEAF; j_gene: TRBJ1-1; v_gene: TRBV5-1
CDR3aa: ASSPSGEANYGYT; j_gene: TRBJ1-2; v_gene: TRBV18
CDR3aa: ASSLAGTDTQY; j_gene: TRBJ2-3; v_gene: TRBV11-2
CDR3aa: ASSTNRGTNTGELF; j_gene: TRBJ2-2; v_gene: TRBV7-8
CDR3aa: ASSQVQGNGSPLH; j_gene: TRBJ1-6; v_gene: TRBV3-1/TRBV3-2
CDR3aa: ASSLGYLASSTDTQY; j_gene: TRBJ2-3; v_gene: TRBV5-1
CDR3aa: ASYTGTAAYEQY; j_gene: TRBJ2-7; v_gene: TRBV2
CDR3aa: ASSLASGGNEQF; j_gene: TRBJ2-1; v_gene: TRBV5-1
CDR3aa: ATSDSRDYGYT; j_gene: TRBJ1-2; v_gene: TRBV24-1
CDR3aa: ASSAGGEVETQY; j_gene: TRBJ2-5; v_gene: TRBV9
CDR3aa: ASSPRLIAGGTNTGELF; j_gene: TRBJ2-2; v_gene: TRBV27
CDR3aa: SVRLPQNTQY; j_gene: TRBJ2-3; v_gene: TRBV29-1
CDR3aa: ASSQDVRGLTEAF; j_gene: TRBJ1-1; v_gene: TRBV3-1/TRBV3-2
CDR3aa: ASSFTGGQFWEQY; j_gene: TRBJ2-7; v_gene: TRBV7-8
CDR3aa: AGTRVRDYTEAF; j_gene: TRBJ1-1; v_gene: TRBV2
CDR3aa: SVKEGQGEGEAF; j_gene: TRBJ1-1; v_gene: TRBV29-1
CDR3aa: ASKVGQGDYEQY; j_gene: TRBJ2-7; v_gene: TRBV5-4
CDR3aa: ASRSGGSTDTQY; j_gene: TRBJ2-3; v_gene: TRBV5-1
CDR3aa: ASSISSGMSNEQY; j_gene: TRBJ2-7; v_gene: TRBV19
CDR3aa: ASRSNSGGKTQY; j_gene: TRBJ2-5; v_gene: TRBV5-4